What follows are 8 T cell receptor beta chains derived from one specimen sequenced in a study of blood T cell repertoires in COVID-19. The data were produced by immunoSEQ multiplex PCR, yet TCRdb's version contains in-frame clones alone and is incomplete. The repertoire holds about 170,000 clones, around nine tenths seen once, with 3.7% in the top ten. Sequencing was done on a sample of peripheral blood. These receptors all stem from a man aged 18-30 years with active or convalescent COVID-19.

This clone was counted a single time. The chain carries TRBV5-1 and TRBJ1-5, with D perhaps matching TRBD1 (5 bases). The CDR3 sequence is 14 residues long. Trimming took off 0 bases at V and 3 bases at J, with 7 bases between the two ends. From germline, CDR1 is SGHRS and CDR2 YFSETQ. The CDR3: CASSLAGYNQPQHF. The CDR3 nucleotides read TGCGCCAGCAGCTTGGCAGGGTACAATCAGCCCCAGCATTTT. Based on the CDR3 plus reference TRBV5-1 and TRBJ1-5, the full variable domain is KAGVTQTPRYLIKTRGQQVTLSCSPISGHRSVSWYQQTPGQGLQFLFEYFSETQRNKGNFPGRFSGRQFSNSRSEMNVSTLELGDSALYLCASSLAGYNQPQHFGDGTRLSIL.

The J gene is TRBJ1-2, the V gene TRBV27; 7 bases map to TRBD1. This CDR3 has 15 amino acids. CDR1 and CDR2 from the germline V gene are MNHEY and SMNVEV (reference sequence). Trimming at V came to 5 bases and at J to 9 bases, leaving 15 bases not matched to a gene. The chain's CDR3 is CASSLIPGDSRSYTF. The CDR3 bases are TGTGCCAGCAGTCTCATTCCGGGGGACAGTCGGAGCTACACCTTC.

The chain carries TRBV9 and TRBJ1-6, with 8 bases fitting TRBD1. Germline assignment: CDR1 SGDLS and CDR2 YYNGEE. The V segment lost 4 bases and the J segment 14 bases; nucleotides outside the gene matches: 5. The CDR3 is 12 amino acids. CDR3 sequence (DNA): TGTGCCAGCAGCCCAGGGGGCGCGACCCTCCACTTT. Its protein is CASSPGGATLHF. Full variable domain (missing parts from reference TRBV9 and TRBJ1-6): DSGVTQTPKHLITATGQRVTLRCSPRSGDLSVYWYQQSLDQGLQFLIQYYNGEERAKGNILERFSAQQFPDLHSELNLSSLELGDSALYFCASSPGGATLHFGNGTRLTVT.

The rearrangement uses TRBV3-1 (or the pseudogene TRBV3-2) and TRBJ1-3, with D tentatively TRBD1 (6 bases). Germline V gene sequence: CDR1 LGHDT, CDR2 YNNKEL (reference sequence). V gave up 1 base and J gave up 3 bases, with 10 bases separating them. This CDR3 is built from 15 residues. The CDR3 loop is CASSQVAGVGNTIYF. For the CDR3, the DNA is TGTGCCAGCAGCCAAGTAGCAGGGGTTGGAAACACCATATATTTT.

The J gene is TRBJ1-1, the V gene TRBV7-9; D unresolved. With 8 bases removed from V and 6 bases from J, the gap between germline ends came to 13 bases. The CDR3 is made up of 12 amino acids. Germline V gene sequence: CDR1 SEHNR, CDR2 FQNEAQ (reference sequence). CDR3 region: CASLGPRAEAFF. The CDR3 DNA follows: TGTGCCAGCCTCGGTCCACGGGCTGAAGCTTTCTTT.

The chain joins TRBV6-4 to TRBJ1-5; possible D gene TRBD1, 6 bases. The ends were cut back, 8 bases at V and 3 bases at J, with 14 bases in the middle. CDR3 length: 14 residues. In germline, CDR1 is MRHNA, CDR2 SNTAGT. CDR3 protein: CASLLRDNNQPQHF. DNA of the CDR3: TGTGCCAGCCTGCTTCGGGACAACAATCAGCCCCAGCATTTT.

The V gene is TRBV24-1, the J gene TRBJ2-1; the match to TRBD1 covers 7 bases. Germline CDR1 is KGHDR and CDR2 is SFDVKD. The CDR3 extends over 15 amino acids. The V gene end was trimmed by 2 bases and the J gene end by 5 bases; junction bases not matched to a gene: 5. The CDR3 coding sequence is TGTGCCACCAGTGATTATCTGGGGACAGACAATGAGCAGTTCTTC. As protein: CATSDYLGTDNEQFF.

The chain uses TRBV6-2 or TRBV6-3 and TRBJ1-2, with D unclear. Trimming stripped 5 bases from V and 3 bases from J, with 7 bases between. CDR3 length: 12 residues. Germline V gives CDR1 MNHEY, CDR2 SVGEGT. CDR3 in DNA: TGTGCCAGCAGTCAAGACTACTATGGCTACACCTTC. This encodes CASSQDYYGYTF.